The TCR beta chain described here comes from a study of blood T cell repertoires in COVID-19. Study summary: Sites across the United States, Italy and Spain contributed samples from acute and convalescent COVID-19. The cDNA or gDNA used as material had been derived from T cells, B-cell-depleted T cells, or PBMCs.

In the original workflow: Amplification of reference gene primers provided the estimated nucleated cell counts. TCRdb keeps only in-frame clones here, not all; method: immunoSEQ multiplex PCR. The V and J calls and the clone size are those of that table, but D and trimming were determined from the DNA. The repertoire holds a few hundred thousand clones, with roughly 84% as singletons. With 4 bases clipped from V and 6 bases from J, the junction kept 6 bases outside the gene matches. Germline V gene lookup returns CDR1 LNHDA and CDR2 SQIVND (reference sequence). There are 14 residues in the CDR3. This receptor was obtained from a young woman with acute or convalescent COVID-19. The gene calls are TRBV19 and TRBJ2-3; 8 nucleotides line up with TRBD1. Sequencing was done on a sample of peripheral blood. The chain's CDR3 is CASSTQGVADTQYF. As DNA, the CDR3 is TGTGCCAGTAGTACACAGGGGGTGGCGGATACGCAGTATTTT.